What follows are 4 T cell receptor beta chains derived from one specimen sequenced in a study of type 1 regulatory T cells. These receptors lack a known antigen. TCRdb analysed the reads with MiXCR anew, one entry per CDR3 protein. There are approximately 72,000 distinct CDR3 sequences in the sample; about 60% occur only once, and 7% to 8.5% lies in the top ten. The sample was cultured T cells, either the whole culture or a sorted T cell fraction (not recorded which). Regarding subset: Tr1-enriched cell product generated in vitro against host alloantigens. The receptors here all came from a human donor in good health.

The V call is TRBV27, the J call TRBJ1-1, with TRBD1 matching 8 bases. This CDR3 contains 13 residues. CDR1 and CDR2 from the germline V gene are MNHEY and SMNVEV (reference sequence). V was clipped by 8 bases and J by 5 bases; unmatched bases: 7. Here the CDR3 DNA reads TGTGCCAGCTTAGACAGGGGCGGGACTGAAGCTTTCTTT. It specifies CASLDRGGTEAFF.

Here the CDR3 DNA reads TGTGCCAGCAGCTGGGGGACTAGCGGGAGGACGGCCACAGATACGCAGTATTTT. Its translation is CASSWGTSGRTATDTQYF. This chain links TRBV11-2 with TRBJ2-3; 15 nucleotides match TRBD2. Trimming cost V 4 bases and J 2 bases; bases outside gene matches: 7. In germline, CDR1 is SGHAT, CDR2 FQNNGV. The CDR3 extends over 18 amino acids.

The chain is built from TRBV19 and TRBJ2-3, with 9 bases aligning to TRBD2. Germline V gene lookup returns CDR1 LNHDA and CDR2 SQIVND (reference sequence). V lost 5 bases to trimming and J lost 3 bases; unmatched junction nucleotides: 3. The CDR3 runs 14 residues. The CDR3 DNA follows: TGTGCCAGTAGTCTCGGACTAGCGACAGATACGCAGTATTTT. Translated: CASSLGLATDTQYF.

This chain links TRBV10-3 with TRBJ1-5; D perhaps matches TRBD1 (5 bases). V lost 0 bases, J lost 4 bases, and 13 bases lay in between. Per germline, CDR1 ENHRY and CDR2 SYGVKD. CDR3 size: 16 residues. CDR3 in DNA: TGTGCCATCAGTGAGTCGACAGACGCAGGGAATCAGCCCCAGCATTTT. Translated, it gives CAISESTDAGNQPQHF.